This TCR beta chain is drawn from a study of shared clonotypes between healthy human individuals. Study information: The study enrolled a couple of women and a few men aged 18 to 49. Used for every donor were three CD4 naive, three CD4 memory, two CD8 naive and one CD8 memory plate. Study results and limitations: A generally larger estimated richness was seen in naive subsets than in memory subsets.

Notes on this clone: No antigen is known for it. A much larger clone is a single base away; this may be a read error.

The CDR3 is 14 residues long. V lost 1 base to trimming and J lost 3 bases, with 12 bases between them. CDR1 and CDR2 from the germline V gene are GTSNPN and SVGIG (reference sequence). The authors ran the assay at deep level. The repertoire was sequenced with immunoSEQ multiplex PCR; TCRdb's copy has only in-frame clones and lacks some. The sample lists millions of clones, roughly 94% seen once, with 0.13% in the top ten. The TCR comes from a man aged 18 to 35 in good health. Sequenced input: naive CD4+ T cells sorted from blood. As to subset: CD45RA+ positively selected. The V call is TRBV30, the J call TRBJ1-1; D not resolved. The DNA for the CDR3 is TGTGCCTGGAGTGGGAGGCGTTGGGACACTGAAGCTTTCTTT. Translating it yields CAWSGRRWDTEAFF.